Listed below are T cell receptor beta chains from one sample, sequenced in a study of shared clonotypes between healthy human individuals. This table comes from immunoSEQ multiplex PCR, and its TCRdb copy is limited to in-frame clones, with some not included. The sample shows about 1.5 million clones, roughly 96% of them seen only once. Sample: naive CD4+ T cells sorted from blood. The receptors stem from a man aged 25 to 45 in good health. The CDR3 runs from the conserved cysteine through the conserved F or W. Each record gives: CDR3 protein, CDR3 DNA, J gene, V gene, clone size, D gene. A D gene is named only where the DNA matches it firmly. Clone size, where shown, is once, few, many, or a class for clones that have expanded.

CATSRADSPNQPQHF,TGTGCCACCAGCAGGGCGGACAGTCCCAATCAGCCCCAGCATTTT,TRBJ1-5,TRBV15,-,-
CASSPGGGYGYTF,TGTGCCAGCAGCCCAGGGGGGGGGTATGGCTACACCTTC,TRBJ1-2,TRBV11-2,-,TRBD1
CASSRFGEQYF,TGTGCCAGTAGCAGGTTTGGAGAGCAGTACTTC,TRBJ2-7,TRBV19,-,-
CASGSQGAGANVLTF,TGCGCCAGCGGAAGCCAGGGGGCTGGGGCCAACGTCCTGACTTTC,TRBJ2-6,TRBV5-1,-,TRBD1
CASSPRTGLLEQYF,TGTGCCAGCAGTCCCCGGACAGGGCTGCTCGAGCAGTACTTC,TRBJ2-7,TRBV28,-,TRBD1
CSVYSQGAREQYF,TGCAGCGTTTACTCACAGGGGGCGAGGGAGCAGTACTTC,TRBJ2-7,TRBV29-1,-,TRBD1
CASTPPGSNYGYTF,TGTGCCAGCACCCCCCCGGGGTCTAACTATGGCTACACCTTC,TRBJ1-2,TRBV28,-,-
CASSLRPPPSGETQYF,TGTGCCAGCAGCTTGAGACCCCCGCCATCGGGGGAGACCCAGTACTTC,TRBJ2-5,TRBV5-5,once,-
CSAATGPYEQYF,TGCAGCGCGGCGACAGGGCCCTACGAGCAGTACTTC,TRBJ2-7,TRBV29-1,-,TRBD1
CASSLASSYEQYF,TGCGCCAGCAGCTTGGCGAGCTCCTACGAGCAGTACTTC,TRBJ2-7,TRBV5-1,-,-
CASSLPLAGGETQYF,TGTGCCAGCAGTTTACCGCTAGCGGGAGGAGAGACCCAGTACTTC,TRBJ2-5,TRBV28,-,TRBD2
CASSTPGLASNNEQFF,TGTGCCAGCTCAACACCGGGACTAGCATCCAACAATGAGCAGTTCTTC,TRBJ2-1,TRBV18,once,TRBD2
CASSLRDRLGTQYF,TGTGCCAGCAGCCTCCGTGACAGGTTGGGGACCCAGTACTTC,TRBJ2-5,TRBV5-4,-,-
CASSLSSGRAGANVLTF,TGTGCCAGCAGCTTATCTAGCGGGAGGGCTGGGGCCAACGTCCTGACTTTC,TRBJ2-6,TRBV7-9,-,TRBD2
CASSLTSGRARNEQYF,TGTGCCAGCTCGCTTACTAGCGGGAGGGCCAGGAACGAGCAGTACTTC,TRBJ2-7,TRBV18,-,TRBD2
CASTGEVGYGYTF,TGTGCCAGTACAGGGGAGGTAGGCTATGGCTACACCTTC,TRBJ1-2,TRBV19,-,-
CASSLLPGQGYEQYF,TGTGCCAGCAGCTTATTACCGGGACAGGGATACGAGCAGTACTTC,TRBJ2-7,TRBV11-3,once,TRBD1
CASSRGTGTSGFYEQFF,TGTGCCAGTAGTAGAGGGACCGGGACTAGCGGGTTCTATGAGCAGTTCTTC,TRBJ2-1,TRBV19,-,TRBD2
CASSGLDDNEQFF,TGTGCCAGCAGCGGACTAGACGACAATGAGCAGTTCTTC,TRBJ2-1,TRBV28,-,TRBD2
CASSQVPQQGYEQYF,TGCGCCAGCAGCCAAGTCCCCCAACAGGGCTACGAGCAGTACTTC,TRBJ2-7,TRBV4-3,-,-
CASSLRQGLADTQYF,TGTGCCAGCAGCCTCCGACAGGGTCTCGCAGATACGCAGTATTTT,TRBJ2-3,TRBV7-2,-,TRBD1
CSVSFSGEITEAFF,TGCAGCGTTTCTTTCTCGGGCGAGATCACTGAAGCTTTCTTT,TRBJ1-1,TRBV29-1,-,-
CASTGGSYEQYF,TGTGCCAGCACAGGGGGGTCCTACGAGCAGTACTTC,TRBJ2-7,TRBV7-9,-,-
CASSPGGGTYEQYF,TGCGCCAGCAGCCCCGGAGGGGGGACCTACGAGCAGTACTTC,TRBJ2-7,TRBV5-1,-,-
CASSQDPSGYNEQFF,TGTGCCAGCAGCCAGGACCCTAGCGGCTACAATGAGCAGTTCTTC,TRBJ2-1,TRBV14,-,TRBD2
CASSGFGISGANVLTF,TGTGCCAGCAGCGGATTCGGAATCTCTGGGGCCAACGTCCTGACTTTC,TRBJ2-6,TRBV7-2,once,-
CASSIRLARSDTQYF,TGTGCCAGCAGCATTAGACTAGCTAGATCAGATACGCAGTATTTT,TRBJ2-3,TRBV11-2,-,TRBD2
CASSLGDEMAQYF,TGTGCCAGCAGCTTAGGGGACGAAATGGCCCAGTACTTC,TRBJ2-5,TRBV7-3,once,-
CASRYQGGGNEKLFF,TGTGCCAGCAGGTACCAGGGCGGTGGTAATGAAAAACTGTTTTTT,TRBJ1-4,TRBV6-1,-,-
CANLPPTSGRAKGEQYF,TGCGCCAACCTCCCGCCCACTAGCGGGAGGGCCAAGGGTGAGCAGTACTTC,TRBJ2-7,TRBV10-2,-,TRBD2
CASRRTGINYGYTF,TGTGCCAGCAGGCGGACAGGGATAAACTATGGCTACACCTTC,TRBJ1-2,TRBV2,-,TRBD1
CASSISGGGTYEQYF,TGTGCCAGCAGCATTAGCGGGGGGGGAACCTACGAGCAGTACTTC,TRBJ2-7,TRBV7-8,-,TRBD2
CASSLEGAVGYGYTF,TGTGCCAGCAGCTTAGAAGGGGCGGTTGGCTATGGCTACACCTTC,TRBJ1-2,TRBV7-6,-,-
CASSVVQVGNEQFF,TGTGCCAGCAGCGTAGTTCAGGTTGGGAATGAGCAGTTCTTC,TRBJ2-1,TRBV9,-,-
CASIPWGLETQYF,TGTGCCAGCATCCCCTGGGGGTTAGAGACCCAGTACTTC,TRBJ2-5,TRBV25-1,-,-
CASSVVGGSTTGELFF,TGTGCCAGCAGCGTAGTAGGAGGGAGTACGACCGGGGAGCTGTTTTTT,TRBJ2-2,TRBV9,-,-
CASSLARGLRDAFGSSTDTQYF,TGCGCCAGCAGCTTGGCCCGCGGATTGCGGGACGCCTTTGGTTCCAGCACAGATACGCAGTATTTT,TRBJ2-3,TRBV5-1,-,-
CASNQIPGPGNTIYF,TGTGCCAGTAACCAAATACCGGGACCCGGAAACACCATATATTTT,TRBJ1-3,TRBV19,-,-
CASREGQGVYEQYF,TGTGCCAGCAGGGAGGGACAGGGGGTTTACGAGCAGTACTTC,TRBJ2-7,TRBV27,few,TRBD1
CASSLATGAYEQYF,TGCGCCAGCAGCTTGGCGACAGGTGCCTACGAGCAGTACTTC,TRBJ2-7,TRBV5-1,once,-
CASSMRVGYNEQFF,TGTGCCAGTAGTATGCGGGTGGGGTACAATGAGCAGTTCTTC,TRBJ2-1,TRBV19,few,-
CASGLELAGLTGELFF,TGTGCTAGTGGTTTGGAGCTAGCGGGCCTCACCGGGGAGCTGTTTTTT,TRBJ2-2,TRBV12-5,-,TRBD2
CATSNRAATNEKLFF,TGTGCCACCAGCAACAGGGCCGCAACTAATGAAAAACTGTTTTTT,TRBJ1-4,TRBV15,-,-
CASSGSGLAGLTGELFF,TGTGCCAGCAGTGGGTCGGGACTAGCGGGACTCACCGGGGAGCTGTTTTTT,TRBJ2-2,TRBV28,-,TRBD2
CASSLDGSSTDTQYF,TGTGCCAGCAGCCTGGACGGTTCTAGCACAGATACGCAGTATTTT,TRBJ2-3,TRBV7-6,-,-
CASSPGGNTIYF,TGTGCCAGCAGCCCAGGTGGGAACACCATATATTTT,TRBJ1-3,TRBV7-7,-,-
CATSRVGSGRAFGTGELFF,TGTGCCACCAGCAGAGTTGGGAGCGGGAGGGCCTTCGGCACCGGGGAGCTGTTTTTT,TRBJ2-2,TRBV15,-,TRBD2
CASSLHQAPNTGELFF,TGTGCCAGCAGCTTACATCAGGCGCCGAACACCGGGGAGCTGTTTTTT,TRBJ2-2,TRBV5-4,once,-
CASSLGAGDGYEQYF,TGTGCCAGCAGCTTGGGAGCGGGAGATGGCTACGAGCAGTACTTC,TRBJ2-7,TRBV7-3,once,TRBD2
CASSESWTAEAFF,TGTGCCAGCAGTGAAAGTTGGACAGCAGAAGCTTTCTTT,TRBJ1-1,TRBV6-1,-,-
CASSFGYRGKTSGSFSDTQYF,TGTGCCAGCAGTTTTGGTTACAGGGGGAAGACTAGCGGGAGTTTCTCAGATACGCAGTATTTT,TRBJ2-3,TRBV27,-,TRBD2
CASSRTGSNYGYTF,TGTGCCAGCAGCAGGACAGGCTCTAACTATGGCTACACCTTC,TRBJ1-2,TRBV7-3,-,TRBD1
CASSSSGEQYF,TGTGCCAGCAGTTCGAGTGGCGAGCAGTACTTC,TRBJ2-7,TRBV28,-,-
CASSVDLVNEQFF,TGTGCCAGCAGCGTAGATCTAGTCAATGAGCAGTTCTTC,TRBJ2-1,TRBV9,-,-